Below, 5 T cell receptor beta chains from the same sample are listed, as sequenced in a study of Graves' ophthalmopathy and Graves' hyperthyroidism. CDR3 regions of TCR beta were amplified from RNA transcripts. HTBI primers served in a first-round RT-PCR, which a second-round multiplex PCR followed. TCRdb reprocessed the multiplex PCR reads with MiXCR, giving one entry per CDR3 protein. The profile shows fewer than 600,000 distinct CDR3 sequences, approximately 15% of them singletons. The sample taken for sequencing was blood. The source of these receptors is a woman in her twenties or thirties with Graves' ophthalmopathy.

This clonotype was seen repeatedly, ten times or more. The chain is built from TRBV5-1 and TRBJ1-1; weak D call: TRBD1 (5 bases). Trimming left V 3 bases short and J 7 bases short, with 16 bases between. The CDR3 has 14 residues. In germline, CDR1 is SGHRS, CDR2 YFSETQ. In nucleotides, the CDR3 is TGCGCCAGCAGCTACTCTGCGGACCAGGGTGAAGCTTTCTTT. Encoded protein: CASSYSADQGEAFF. Full variable domain (missing parts from reference TRBV5-1 and TRBJ1-1): KAGVTQTPRYLIKTRGQQVTLSCSPISGHRSVSWYQQTPGQGLQFLFEYFSETQRNKGNFPGRFSGRQFSNSRSEMNVSTLELGDSALYLCASSYSADQGEAFFGQGTRLTVV.

This clonotype was recorded many times. The genes are TRBV12-3 or TRBV12-4 and TRBJ1-3; no clear D. This CDR3 spans 16 amino acids. Trimming shortened V by 3 bases and J by 4 bases, and 16 bases separated the two germline ends. CDR3 protein: CASSFDTYPGGNTIYF. CDR3 sequence (DNA): TGTGCCAGCAGTTTCGATACTTATCCGGGCGGAAACACCATATATTTT.

The table lists this clonotype with many counts. This chain's CDR3 is CASSYYRSYGYTF. For the CDR3, the DNA is TGTGCCAGCAGTTATTACCGGAGCTATGGCTACACCTTC. The gene calls are TRBV6-5 and TRBJ1-2; no clear D. Germline V CDR1 and CDR2: MNHEY, SVGAGI. V shed 3 bases and J shed 4 bases, with 9 bases lying between them. The CDR3 runs 13 residues.

The chain combines TRBV4-1 with TRBJ1-1, with no clear D. V was clipped by 3 bases and J by 0 bases, with 5 bases between them. CDR3 length equals 13 residues. Looked up from germline, CDR1 is MGHRA and CDR2 is YSYEKL. Here the CDR3 DNA reads TGCGCCAGCAGCCACCCGTTGAACACTGAAGCTTTCTTT. Its translation is CASSHPLNTEAFF.

Many counts were recorded for this clonotype. The rearrangement uses TRBV29-1 and TRBJ2-5; 9 nucleotides align to TRBD1. V trimming: 6 bases; J trimming: 5 bases; junction bases outside the gene matches: 13. Germline V gene data show CDR1 as SQVTM and CDR2 as ANQGSEA. The CDR3 is made up of 15 amino acids. The CDR3 bases are TGCAGCGTGATGGGGACAGGGCTTAATCCGGAGACCCAGTACTTC. Its translation is CSVMGTGLNPETQYF.